This TCR beta chain derives from a study of human T cells and chemical hapten exposure. The CDR3 has 15 residues. V was cut by 1 base and J by 1 base, with 11 bases left in between. Germline V CDR1 and CDR2: SGHDT, YYEEEE. TCRdb analysed the RACE reads with MiXCR anew, one entry per CDR3 protein. The sample comprises roughly 100,000 distinct CDR3 sequences, under 40% of which are singletons, and roughly 2.6% rests with the top ten. Time point: patch test 3, about 24 weeks after DPC sensitization. The treatment: therapeutic diphenylcyclopropenone sensitization with weekly scalp DPC. Findings and limits, study-wide: The immune response of these alopecia patients might not match healthy individuals'.

Remarks on this clonotype: As yet, its antigen is unknown.

The sequencing used whole blood, collected in connection with sensitization to the hapten diphenylcyclopropenone (DPC). The chain carries TRBV5-6 and TRBJ2-5; D perhaps matches TRBD2 (5 bases). This TCR was recovered from a man aged 35-49 years with alopecia areata. Some clones in this sample may be carry-over from other donors' samples. The CDR3 reads CASSLIGRGQETQYF. The CDR3 DNA reads TGTGCCAGCAGCTTGATAGGTCGGGGCCAAGAGACCCAGTACTTC.